This TCR beta chain was observed in a study of early T cells in non-severe SARS-CoV-2 infection. Many counts were recorded for this clonotype. Individual cDNA molecules were tagged with unique molecular identifiers, the study reported. TCRdb fed the 5' RACE reads into MiXCR, producing one record per CDR3 protein. The sample lists some 70,000 distinct CDR3 sequences; about 4.9% were seen once. The V gene's germline CDR1 is LGHDT and CDR2 YNNKEL (reference sequence). Trimming stripped 4 bases from V and 1 base from J, with 14 bases between. This CDR3 spans 15 amino acids. The TCR originated in an adult who was a healthcare worker with PCR-confirmed SARS-CoV-2 infection or an uninfected control (not recorded which). Sequencing input: whole blood. This sequence joins TRBV3-1 and TRBJ2-7; a possible D gene is TRBD1 (6 bases). The CDR3, as DNA: TGTGCCAGCAGCCGGGGAAACAGGGCGTCCTACGAGCAGTACTTC. Translation: CASSRGNRASYEQYF.